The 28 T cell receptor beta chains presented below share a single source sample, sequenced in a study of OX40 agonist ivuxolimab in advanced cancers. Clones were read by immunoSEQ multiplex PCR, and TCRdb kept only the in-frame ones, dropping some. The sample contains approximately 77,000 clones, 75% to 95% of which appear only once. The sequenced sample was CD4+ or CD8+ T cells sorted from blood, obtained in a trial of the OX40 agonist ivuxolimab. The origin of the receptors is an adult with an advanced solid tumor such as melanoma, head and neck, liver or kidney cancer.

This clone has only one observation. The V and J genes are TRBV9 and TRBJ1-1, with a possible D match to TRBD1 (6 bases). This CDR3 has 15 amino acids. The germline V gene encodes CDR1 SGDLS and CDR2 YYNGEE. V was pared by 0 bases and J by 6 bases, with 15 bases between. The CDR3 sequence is CASSVEYRVGAEAFF. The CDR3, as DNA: TGTGCCAGCAGCGTAGAGTACAGGGTGGGCGCTGAAGCTTTCTTT. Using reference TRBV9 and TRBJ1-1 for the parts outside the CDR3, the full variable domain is DSGVTQTPKHLITATGQRVTLRCSPRSGDLSVYWYQQSLDQGLQFLIQYYNGEERAKGNILERFSAQQFPDLHSELNLSSLELGDSALYFCASSVEYRVGAEAFFGQGTRLTVV.

The CDR3 protein is CASSRLVYYEQYF. The DNA for the CDR3 is TGTGCCAGCTCCCGACTAGTCTACTACGAGCAGTACTTC. V usage is TRBV18 and J usage is TRBJ2-7; TRBD2 might be the D (6 bases). This CDR3 spans 13 amino acids. The V and J ends lost 6 bases and 3 bases respectively, with 12 bases between them. The V gene's germline CDR1 is KGHSH and CDR2 LQKENI.

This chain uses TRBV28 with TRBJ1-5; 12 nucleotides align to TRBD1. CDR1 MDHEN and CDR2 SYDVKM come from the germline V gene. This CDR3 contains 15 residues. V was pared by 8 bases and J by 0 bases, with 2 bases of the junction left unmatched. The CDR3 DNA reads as TGTGCCAGCCGGGACAGGGGGCCTAGCAATCAGCCCCAGCATTTT. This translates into CASRDRGPSNQPQHF.

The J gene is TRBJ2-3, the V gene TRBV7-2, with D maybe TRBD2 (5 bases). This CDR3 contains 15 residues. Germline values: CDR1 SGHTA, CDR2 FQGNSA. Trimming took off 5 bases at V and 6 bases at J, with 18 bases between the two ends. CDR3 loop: CASSDARTGPDTQYF. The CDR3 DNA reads TGTGCCAGCAGCGACGCTAGGACTGGGCCGGATACGCAGTATTTT.

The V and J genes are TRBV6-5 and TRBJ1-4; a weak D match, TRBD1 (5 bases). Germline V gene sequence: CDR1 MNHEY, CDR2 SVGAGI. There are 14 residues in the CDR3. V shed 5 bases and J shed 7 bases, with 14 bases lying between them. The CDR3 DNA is TGTGCCAGCAGTCAGGGTATAAGTCGTGAAAAACTGTTTTTT. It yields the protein CASSQGISREKLFF.

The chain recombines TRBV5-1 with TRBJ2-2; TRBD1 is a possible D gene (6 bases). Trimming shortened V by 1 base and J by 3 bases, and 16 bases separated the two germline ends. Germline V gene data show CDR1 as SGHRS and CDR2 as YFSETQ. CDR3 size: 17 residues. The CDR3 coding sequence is TGCGCCAGCAGCTTGATGCCCCCCGGACAGTACACCGGGGAGCTGTTTTTT. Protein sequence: CASSLMPPGQYTGELFF.

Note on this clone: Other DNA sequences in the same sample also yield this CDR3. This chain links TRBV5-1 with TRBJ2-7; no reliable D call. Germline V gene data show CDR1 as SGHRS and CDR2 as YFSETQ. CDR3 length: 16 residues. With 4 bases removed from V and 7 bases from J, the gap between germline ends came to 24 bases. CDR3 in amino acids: CASSPPLSGGSGEQYF. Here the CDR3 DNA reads TGCGCCAGCAGCCCACCTCTATCCGGCGGCTCGGGTGAGCAGTACTTC.

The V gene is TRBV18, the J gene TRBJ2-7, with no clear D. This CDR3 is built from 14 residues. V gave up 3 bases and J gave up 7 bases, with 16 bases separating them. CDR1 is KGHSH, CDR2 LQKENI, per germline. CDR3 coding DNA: TGTGCCAGCTCACCGGTTACTTCCAAGACAGAGCAGTACTTC. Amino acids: CASSPVTSKTEQYF.

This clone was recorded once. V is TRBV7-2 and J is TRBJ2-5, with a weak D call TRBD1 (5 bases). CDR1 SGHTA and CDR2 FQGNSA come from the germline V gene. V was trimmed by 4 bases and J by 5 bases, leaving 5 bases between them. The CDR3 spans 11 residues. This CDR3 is CASSYRETQYF. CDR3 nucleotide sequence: TGTGCCAGCAGCTACAGGGAGACCCAGTACTTC. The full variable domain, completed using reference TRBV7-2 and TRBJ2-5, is GAGVSQSPSNKVTEKGKDVELRCDPISGHTALYWYRQSLGQGLEFLIYFQGNSAPDKSGLPSDRFSAERTGGSVSTLTIQRTQQEDSAVYLCASSYRETQYFGPGTRLLVL.

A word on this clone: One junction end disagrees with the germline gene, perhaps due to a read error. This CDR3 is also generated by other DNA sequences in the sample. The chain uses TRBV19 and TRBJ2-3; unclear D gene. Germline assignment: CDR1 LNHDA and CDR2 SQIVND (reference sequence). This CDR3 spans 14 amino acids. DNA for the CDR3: TGTGCCAGTAGTACGCTACTACCAACGGATACGCAATATTTT. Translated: CASSTLLPTDTQYF. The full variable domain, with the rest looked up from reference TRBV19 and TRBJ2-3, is DGGITQSPKYLFRKEGQNVTLSCEQNLNHDAMYWYRQDPGQGLRLIYYSQIVNDFQKGDIAEGYSVSREKKESFPLTVTSAQKNPTAFYLCASSTLLPTDTQYFGPGTRLTVL.

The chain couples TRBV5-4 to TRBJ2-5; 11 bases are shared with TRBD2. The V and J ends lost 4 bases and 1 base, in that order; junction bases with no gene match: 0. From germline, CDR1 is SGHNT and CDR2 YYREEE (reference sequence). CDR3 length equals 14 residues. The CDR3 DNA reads TGTGCCAGCAGCGGACTAGCGGGCCAAGAGACCCAGTACTTC. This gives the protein CASSGLAGQETQYF.

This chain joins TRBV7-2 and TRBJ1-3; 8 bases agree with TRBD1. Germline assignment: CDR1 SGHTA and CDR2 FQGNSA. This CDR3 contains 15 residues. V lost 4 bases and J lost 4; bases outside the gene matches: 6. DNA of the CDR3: TGTGCCAGCAGCTCGGACAGGGCAAACGGAAACACCATATATTTT. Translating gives CASSSDRANGNTIYF.

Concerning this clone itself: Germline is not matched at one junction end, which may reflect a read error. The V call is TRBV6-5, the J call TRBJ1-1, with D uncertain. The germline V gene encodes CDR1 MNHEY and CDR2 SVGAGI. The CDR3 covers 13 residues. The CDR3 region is CASRYLRGTEAFF. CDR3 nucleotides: TGTGCCAGCAGATACTTACGCGGAACTGAAGCTTTCTTT.

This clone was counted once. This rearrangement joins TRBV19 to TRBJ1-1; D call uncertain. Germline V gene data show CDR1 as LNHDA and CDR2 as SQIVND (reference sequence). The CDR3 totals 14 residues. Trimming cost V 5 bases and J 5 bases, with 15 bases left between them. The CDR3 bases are TGTGCCAGTAGTTTTCCGACCTTGGGAACTGAAGCTTTCTTT. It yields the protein CASSFPTLGTEAFF.

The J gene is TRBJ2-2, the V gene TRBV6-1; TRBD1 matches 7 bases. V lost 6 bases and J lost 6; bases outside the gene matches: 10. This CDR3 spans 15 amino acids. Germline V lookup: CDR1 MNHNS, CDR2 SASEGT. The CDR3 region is CASRLGGATPGELFF. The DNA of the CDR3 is TGTGCCAGCAGACTAGGGGGCGCGACGCCCGGGGAGCTGTTTTTT.

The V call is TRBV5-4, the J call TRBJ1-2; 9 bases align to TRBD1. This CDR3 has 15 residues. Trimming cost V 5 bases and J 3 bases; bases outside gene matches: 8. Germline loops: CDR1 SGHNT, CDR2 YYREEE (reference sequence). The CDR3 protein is CASRKDRGVDYGYTF. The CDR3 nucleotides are TGTGCCAGCAGGAAAGACAGGGGGGTAGACTATGGCTACACCTTC.

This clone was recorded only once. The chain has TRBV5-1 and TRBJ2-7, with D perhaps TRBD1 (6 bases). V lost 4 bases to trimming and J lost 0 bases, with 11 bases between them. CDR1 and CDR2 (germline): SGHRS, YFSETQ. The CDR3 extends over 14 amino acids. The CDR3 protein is CASSGQHSSYEQYF. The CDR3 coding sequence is TGCGCCAGCAGCGGACAGCATAGCTCCTACGAGCAGTACTTC.

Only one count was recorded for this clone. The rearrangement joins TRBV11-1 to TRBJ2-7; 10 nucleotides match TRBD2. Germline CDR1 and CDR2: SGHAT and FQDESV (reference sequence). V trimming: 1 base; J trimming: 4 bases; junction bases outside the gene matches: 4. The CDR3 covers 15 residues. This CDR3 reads CASSLEGTSVYEQYF. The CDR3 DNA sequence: TGTGCCAGCAGCTTAGAGGGGACTAGCGTGTACGAGCAGTACTTC. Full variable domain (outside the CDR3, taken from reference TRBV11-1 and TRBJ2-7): EAEVAQSPRYKITEKSQAVAFWCDPISGHATLYWYRQILGQGPELLVQFQDESVVDDSQLPKDRFSAERLKGVDSTLKIQPAELGDSAMYLCASSLEGTSVYEQYFGPGTRLTVT.

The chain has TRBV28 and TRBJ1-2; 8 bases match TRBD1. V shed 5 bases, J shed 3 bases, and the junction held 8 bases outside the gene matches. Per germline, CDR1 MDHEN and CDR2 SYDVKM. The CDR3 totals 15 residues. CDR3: CASSPPRQGYYGYTF. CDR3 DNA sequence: TGTGCCAGCAGTCCACCGCGACAGGGGTACTATGGCTACACCTTC.

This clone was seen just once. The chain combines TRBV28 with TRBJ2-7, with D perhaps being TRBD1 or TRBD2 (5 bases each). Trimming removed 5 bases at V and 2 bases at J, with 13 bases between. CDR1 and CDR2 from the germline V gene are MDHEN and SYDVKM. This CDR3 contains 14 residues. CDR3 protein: CASSARDGAYEQYF. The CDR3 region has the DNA TGTGCCAGCAGTGCGAGGGACGGCGCCTACGAGCAGTACTTC.

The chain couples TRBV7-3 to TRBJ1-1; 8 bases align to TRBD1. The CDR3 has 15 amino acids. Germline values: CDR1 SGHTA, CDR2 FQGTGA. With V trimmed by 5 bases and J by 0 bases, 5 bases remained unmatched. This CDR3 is CASSPTGGLNTEAFF. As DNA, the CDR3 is TGTGCCAGCAGCCCCACAGGGGGGTTGAACACTGAAGCTTTCTTT.

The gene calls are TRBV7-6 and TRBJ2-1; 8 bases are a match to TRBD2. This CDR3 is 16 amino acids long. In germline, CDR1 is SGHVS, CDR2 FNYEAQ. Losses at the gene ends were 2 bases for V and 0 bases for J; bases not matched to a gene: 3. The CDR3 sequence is CASSLSAGGSYNEQFF. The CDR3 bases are TGTGCCAGCAGCTTATCTGCGGGAGGCTCCTACAATGAGCAGTTCTTC.

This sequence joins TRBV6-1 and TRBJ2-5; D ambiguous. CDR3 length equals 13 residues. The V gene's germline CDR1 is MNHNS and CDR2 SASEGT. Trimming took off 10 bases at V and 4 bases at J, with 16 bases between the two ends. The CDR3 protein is CAISDWGRETQYF. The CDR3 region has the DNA TGTGCCATCTCAGACTGGGGTCGAGAGACCCAGTACTTC.

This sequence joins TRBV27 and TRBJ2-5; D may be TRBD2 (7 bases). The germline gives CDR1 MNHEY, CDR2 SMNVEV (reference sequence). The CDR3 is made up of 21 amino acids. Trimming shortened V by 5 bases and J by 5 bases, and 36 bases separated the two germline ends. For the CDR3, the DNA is TGTGCCAGCAGTCCGAACAGGTCCCTCAATAGGGGGAGGGCGCCAAGGGAGACCCAGTACTTC. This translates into CASSPNRSLNRGRAPRETQYF.

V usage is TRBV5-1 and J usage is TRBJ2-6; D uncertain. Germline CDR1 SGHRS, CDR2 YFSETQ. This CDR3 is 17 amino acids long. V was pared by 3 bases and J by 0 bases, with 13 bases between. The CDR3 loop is CASSSSFVRSGANVLTF. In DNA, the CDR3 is TGCGCCAGCAGCTCAAGTTTCGTTCGCTCTGGGGCCAACGTCCTGACTTTC. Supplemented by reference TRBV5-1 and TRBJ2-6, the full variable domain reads KAGVTQTPRYLIKTRGQQVTLSCSPISGHRSVSWYQQTPGQGLQFLFEYFSETQRNKGNFPGRFSGRQFSNSRSEMNVSTLELGDSALYLCASSSSFVRSGANVLTFGAGSRLTVL.

The DNA of the CDR3 is TGTGCCAGTAAATTCGGCAGTGGGTCTGGCGGCTACACCTTC. This encodes CASKFGSGSGGYTF. V is TRBV19 and J is TRBJ1-2, with no clear D. Trimming pared 7 bases from V and 8 bases from J, leaving 20 bases between. Germline CDR1 and CDR2: LNHDA and SQIVND (reference sequence). This CDR3 is 14 amino acids long.

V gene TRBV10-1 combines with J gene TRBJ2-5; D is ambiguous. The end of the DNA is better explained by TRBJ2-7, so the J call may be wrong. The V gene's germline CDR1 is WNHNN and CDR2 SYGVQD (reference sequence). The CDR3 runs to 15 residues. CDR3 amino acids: CASSEVPGSPYEQYF. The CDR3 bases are TGCGCCAGCAGTGAAGTCCCGGGTTCCCCCTACGAGCAGTACTTC.

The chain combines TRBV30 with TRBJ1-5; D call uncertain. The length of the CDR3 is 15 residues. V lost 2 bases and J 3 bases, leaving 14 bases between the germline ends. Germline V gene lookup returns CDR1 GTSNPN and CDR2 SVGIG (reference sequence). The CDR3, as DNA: TGTGCCTGGAGTTCGGTCGGAAGGAACAATCAGCCCCAGCATTTT. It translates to CAWSSVGRNNQPQHF.